This is a list of T cell receptor beta chains from one sample in a study of shared clonotypes between healthy human individuals. TCRdb's table, derived via immunoSEQ multiplex PCR, lists solely in-frame clones and lacks some. In the table there are a few million clones, 93% of which are singletons. The sequenced sample was naive CD8+ T cells from PBMCs. The receptor source for this set is a man between 18 and 29 years old in good health. Some clones in this sample may be carry-over from other donors' samples. The CDR3 runs from the conserved cysteine through the conserved F or W. D genes are given only for firm matches. Part of the rows lack a size; the others show once, few, many or a class for expanded clones.

d_gene: .
v_gene: TRBV7-9
abundance: .
j_gene: TRBJ2-5
CDR3aa: CASSLGGRVTGETQYF
CDR3nt: TGTGCCAGCAGCTTAGGGGGCAGGGTAACGGGAGAGACCCAGTACTTC

d_gene: TRBD2
v_gene: TRBV19
abundance: few
j_gene: TRBJ2-1
CDR3aa: CASTGRASHEQFF
CDR3nt: TGTGCCAGTACCGGGAGGGCCTCCCATGAGCAGTTCTTC

d_gene: TRBD1
v_gene: TRBV27
abundance: .
j_gene: TRBJ2-7
CDR3aa: CASSLSPGQASYEQYF
CDR3nt: TGTGCCAGCAGTTTATCACCGGGACAGGCTTCCTACGAGCAGTACTTC

d_gene: .
v_gene: TRBV11-2
abundance: .
j_gene: TRBJ2-7
CDR3aa: CASSLAGVADFSSLYEQYF
CDR3nt: TGTGCCAGCAGCTTAGCCGGGGTCGCAGACTTCTCCTCTCTTTACGAGCAGTACTTC

d_gene: .
v_gene: TRBV28
abundance: .
j_gene: TRBJ2-7
CDR3aa: CASSFSDEQYF
CDR3nt: TGTGCCAGCAGTTTTTCGGACGAGCAGTACTTC

d_gene: TRBD2
v_gene: TRBV11-2
abundance: .
j_gene: TRBJ2-1
CDR3aa: CASSLRAGGGEQFF
CDR3nt: TGTGCCAGCAGCTTAAGGGCGGGAGGGGGTGAGCAGTTCTTC

d_gene: TRBD1
v_gene: TRBV6-1
abundance: .
j_gene: TRBJ2-3
CDR3aa: CASSELGWDRILGDTQYF
CDR3nt: TGTGCCAGCAGTGAGCTAGGGTGGGACAGGATTTTAGGGGATACGCAGTATTTT

d_gene: TRBD1
v_gene: TRBV29-1
abundance: once
j_gene: TRBJ2-4
CDR3aa: CSAPDLGRGKNIQYF
CDR3nt: TGCAGCGCTCCGGATCTAGGCAGGGGGAAAAACATTCAGTACTTC

d_gene: .
v_gene: TRBV7-9
abundance: .
j_gene: TRBJ1-2
CDR3aa: CASSLTEVTNYGYTF
CDR3nt: TGTGCCAGCAGCTTAACTGAGGTCACCAACTATGGCTACACCTTC

d_gene: TRBD2
v_gene: TRBV4-1
abundance: once
j_gene: TRBJ2-1
CDR3aa: CASRGWGSEELADYNEQFF
CDR3nt: TGCGCCAGCAGGGGATGGGGCAGTGAGGAACTAGCGGACTACAATGAGCAGTTCTTC

d_gene: .
v_gene: TRBV7-3
abundance: .
j_gene: TRBJ2-1
CDR3aa: CASSFPGVTNEQFF
CDR3nt: TGTGCCAGCAGCTTCCCGGGAGTCACAAATGAGCAGTTCTTC

d_gene: .
v_gene: TRBV7-9
abundance: .
j_gene: TRBJ2-5
CDR3aa: CASSLGGSRETQYF
CDR3nt: TGTGCCAGCAGCTTAGGCGGTAGCCGGGAGACCCAGTACTTC

d_gene: .
v_gene: TRBV7-9
abundance: .
j_gene: TRBJ1-2
CDR3aa: CASSLANLGRGYGYTF
CDR3nt: TGTGCCAGCAGCTTAGCAAACCTGGGCCGAGGGTATGGCTACACCTTC

d_gene: TRBD1
v_gene: TRBV15
abundance: .
j_gene: TRBJ2-7
CDR3aa: CATSRERDRDHEQYF
CDR3nt: TGTGCCACCAGCAGAGAGAGGGACAGAGATCACGAGCAGTACTTC

d_gene: TRBD1
v_gene: TRBV13
abundance: .
j_gene: TRBJ2-7
CDR3aa: CASSPAGQGAIDREQYF
CDR3nt: TGTGCCAGCAGCCCCGCCGGCCAGGGGGCGATTGATCGGGAGCAGTACTTC

d_gene: .
v_gene: TRBV28
abundance: .
j_gene: TRBJ1-2
CDR3aa: CASAGRIYGYTF
CDR3nt: TGTGCCAGCGCAGGACGGATCTATGGCTACACCTTC

d_gene: TRBD1
v_gene: TRBV9
abundance: .
j_gene: TRBJ1-2
CDR3aa: CASSPNSGDRALF
CDR3nt: TGTGCCAGCAGCCCGAACAGCGGGGACAGGGCCCTTTTC

d_gene: .
v_gene: TRBV9
abundance: .
j_gene: TRBJ2-3
CDR3aa: CASSVGSNTDTQYF
CDR3nt: TGTGCCAGCAGCGTAGGGAGTAACACAGATACGCAGTATTTT